This T cell receptor beta chain was captured in a study of cytomegalovirus exposure and HLA in healthy donors. Study as a whole: Earlier sequencing of 150 million to 200 million T cells yielded 100 million to 120 million unique TCR beta sequences. Study-wide points: A likely sequencing artifact accounted for one observed cluster of highly shared sequence variants. The classifier reportedly diagnosed cytomegalovirus status with high specificity and sensitivity.

PCR primers comprised 60 Vbeta and 13 Jbeta primers. The protocol was immunoSEQ multiplex PCR, while the TCRdb copy is restricted to in-frame clones and leaves out a portion. The sample lists fewer than 60,000 clones; 82% were seen once. Comments on this clone: What it recognizes is unknown.

This CDR3 is built from 15 residues. Losses at the gene ends were 5 bases for V and 3 bases for J; bases not matched to a gene: 8. CDR1 and CDR2 from the germline V gene are GTSNPN and SVGIG (reference sequence). This sequence joins TRBV30 and TRBJ1-1; 11 bases align to TRBD1. This TCR was sampled from a man aged 45-60 years in good health and CMV-seronegative. The sample consisted of PBMCs. The CDR3 sequence: CAWVLRDRGYTEAFF. The CDR3, as DNA: TGTGCCTGGGTCCTCCGGGACAGGGGGTACACTGAAGCTTTCTTT.